Reported below is one T cell receptor (beta chain). What it binds is not known. The entry originates in a study of post-analysis software for immune sequencing data. Study in general: Relapsing-remitting, secondary progressive and progressive-relapsing forms of multiple sclerosis all featured among disease courses.

Carried by the TCR beta cDNA libraries were unique molecular identifiers. Between roughly 1 and 10 million T cells gave rise to 500,000 to 600,000 cDNA molecules. TCRdb reprocessed the PCR reads via MiXCR and lists one record per CDR3 protein. The table records about 680,000 distinct CDR3 sequences, around 60% of them present only once. This CDR3 contains 17 residues. V lost 6 bases to trimming and J lost 2 bases; unmatched junction nucleotides: 10. Per germline, CDR1 SGHVS and CDR2 FNYEAQ. Notes on the study in general: Batch-matched samples strongly co-clustered by F measure. When patients were compared with controls, four to six TRBV segments were more frequent, TRBV5-6, TRBV5-1 and TRBV20-1 among them.

This clonotype originated in a girl under 10 years old with multiple sclerosis. Material for sequencing was blood. V gene TRBV7-6 combines with J gene TRBJ1-4; 9 positions match TRBD1. For the CDR3, the DNA is TGTGCCAGCAGTTGGGGACAGGGAATATCGACTAATGAAAAACTGTTTTTT. It is translated as CASSWGQGISTNEKLFF.